This T cell receptor beta chain appears in the sequencing data of a study of memory CD4+ T cells and cytomegalovirus serostatus. This CDR3 comprises 11 residues. V lost 5 bases to trimming and J lost 5 bases, with 9 bases between them. The germline V gene has CDR1 DFQATT and CDR2 SNEGSKA (reference sequence). This clone appeared once. Single viable CD3+CD4+CD8-CD45RO+ cells were sorted as the memory CD4+ T cells. TCRdb's copy holds only in-frame clones and misses some; the assay was immunoSEQ multiplex PCR. The repertoire has about 46,000 clones, roughly 78% of them found once; the top ten carry around 0.94%.

The chain couples TRBV20-1 to TRBJ2-5, with D tentatively TRBD2 (6 bases). The TCR originated in an adult in good health and CMV-seronegative. Sequencing input: memory CD4+ T cells from blood. Here the CDR3 reads CSAFGGETQYF. CDR3 DNA sequence: TGCAGTGCTTTTGGGGGGGAGACCCAGTACTTC.